These 31 T cell receptor beta chains originate from one sample sequenced in a study of Tregs in tolerant kidney transplant recipients. Measured with immunoSEQ multiplex PCR; TCRdb has only the in-frame clones, and not every one. The top ten hold around 1.6% of the sample, which has over 70,000 clones, 91% seen once. Related graft donors supplied nonmyeloablative bone marrow transplants, and mixed chimerism was transient. The sample consisted of CD4+ T cells from blood (PBMCs), taken 24 months after the transplant. The receptors stem from a human patient who received a combined kidney and bone marrow transplant. Some T cells may trace back to the graft donor.

V gene TRBV27 combines with J gene TRBJ2-3; D might be TRBD2 (5 bases). Germline V gives CDR1 MNHEY, CDR2 SMNVEV (reference sequence). V lost 3 bases and J 1 base, leaving 14 bases between the germline ends. The CDR3 extends over 16 amino acids. The CDR3 here is CASSFFWEPGTDTQYF. The CDR3 coding sequence is TGTGCCAGCAGTTTCTTTTGGGAGCCCGGCACAGATACGCAGTATTTT.

The J gene is TRBJ1-2, the V gene TRBV4-1; 11 bases align to TRBD1. V lost 2 bases, J lost 4 bases, and 9 bases stayed unmatched. CDR1 and CDR2 from the germline V gene are MGHRA and YSYEKL. The CDR3 runs to 17 residues. The CDR3 nucleotides are TGCGCCAGCAGCCAATTACCCCGGGACAGGGGGTTCTATGGCTACACCTTC. This codes for CASSQLPRDRGFYGYTF.

The rearrangement joins TRBV18 to TRBJ2-3, with 7 nucleotides matching TRBD1. V shed 3 bases, J shed 2 bases, and the junction held 14 bases outside the gene matches. The germline gives CDR1 KGHSH, CDR2 LQKENI. The CDR3 loop spans 18 amino acids. The DNA for the CDR3 is TGTGCCAGCTCACCCCTCCAATTACAGGGGTTTGTCACAGATACGCAGTATTTT. It codes for CASSPLQLQGFVTDTQYF.

The rearrangement joins TRBV25-1 to TRBJ2-1, with D possibly TRBD1 on 6 matching bases. V was trimmed by 6 bases and J by 1 base, leaving 10 bases between them. In germline, CDR1 is MGHDK, CDR2 SYGVNS. This CDR3 has 14 amino acids. CDR3: CASRVTGSYNEQFF. CDR3 bases: TGTGCCAGCAGGGTTACAGGGTCCTACAATGAGCAGTTCTTC.

CDR3 protein: CASSLFSAYEQYF. Written as DNA, the CDR3 is TGTGCCAGCAGTTTATTTTCGGCCTACGAGCAGTACTTC. This chain uses TRBV28 with TRBJ2-7; D gene unclear. CDR1 MDHEN and CDR2 SYDVKM come from the germline V gene. The CDR3 has 13 residues. Trimming left V 1 base short and J 2 bases short, with 6 bases between.

The chain recombines TRBV4-3 with TRBJ1-1; D might be TRBD1 (6 bases). The V and J ends lost 2 bases and 5 bases respectively, with 18 bases between them. Per germline, CDR1 LGHNA and CDR2 YSLEER. The CDR3 totals 16 residues. The chain's CDR3 is CASSQNPRGGTTEAFF. Here the CDR3 DNA reads TGCGCCAGCAGCCAAAACCCGAGGGGGGGTACTACTGAAGCTTTCTTT.

The rearrangement uses TRBV10-3 and TRBJ1-2, with TRBD1 as a possible D gene (5 bases). This CDR3 is built from 14 residues. Germline loops: CDR1 ENHRY, CDR2 SYGVKD. Trimming shortened V by 2 bases and J by 8 bases, and 15 bases separated the two germline ends. CDR3 in amino acids: CAISEPQGSPGYTF. In nucleotides, the CDR3 is TGTGCCATCAGTGAGCCCCAGGGATCGCCGGGCTACACCTTC.

The chain couples TRBV11-1 to TRBJ2-5; 7 bases map to TRBD2. Looked up from germline, CDR1 is SGHAT and CDR2 is FQDESV (reference sequence). The V and J ends lost 8 bases and 1 base, in that order; junction bases with no gene match: 7. The length of the CDR3 is 14 residues. The CDR3 loop is CASLGGGSQETQYF. The DNA of the CDR3 is TGTGCCAGCCTCGGCGGGGGTTCCCAAGAGACCCAGTACTTC.

The chain links TRBV4-1 to TRBJ1-1; TRBD1 agrees at 8 bases. Germline lookup yields CDR1 MGHRA and CDR2 YSYEKL. The J segment lost 7 bases and the V segment lost 1 base, leaving 14 bases of the junction unmatched. The CDR3 length is 17 residues. The CDR3: CASSQVETGVRRGEAFF. Written as DNA, the CDR3 is TGCGCCAGCAGCCAAGTCGAGACAGGGGTCCGGAGGGGTGAAGCTTTCTTT.

Comments on this clone: A junction boundary mismatches the germline segment, possibly from a read error. The sample carries other DNA sequences with the same CDR3. The chain employs TRBV19 and TRBJ1-6; D gene ambiguous. This CDR3 comprises 13 residues. The germline V gene has CDR1 LNHDA and CDR2 SQIVND (reference sequence). In DNA form, the CDR3 reads TGTGCCAGCAAGAAGGCGGTGCATTCCCCCCTCCACTTT. Residues: CASKKAVHSPLHF.

This chain joins TRBV18 and TRBJ2-7, with 9 bases that match TRBD2. Germline loops: CDR1 KGHSH, CDR2 LQKENI. The CDR3 consists of 15 residues. Trimming took 1 base from V and 2 from J; bases not matched to a gene: 3. The CDR3 loop reads CASSPRGGRAYEQYF. The CDR3 DNA follows: TGTGCCAGCTCACCACGAGGCGGGAGGGCCTACGAGCAGTACTTC.

This chain joins TRBV7-3 and TRBJ2-3; 8 bases agree with TRBD2. CDR3 length equals 16 residues. Germline V gives CDR1 SGHTA, CDR2 FQGTGA. V lost 4 bases to trimming and J lost 1 base; unmatched junction nucleotides: 7. The CDR3 region has the DNA TGTGCCAGCAGCTCCCCGGGGGGGGCAGGCACAGATACGCAGTATTTT. Amino acids: CASSSPGGAGTDTQYF.

The chain carries TRBV7-2 and TRBJ1-1; 7 bases align to TRBD1. This CDR3 is built from 14 residues. Germline CDR1 is SGHTA and CDR2 is FQGNSA. J gave up 6 bases and V 0 bases, and 4 bases lay outside the gene matches. The CDR3, as DNA: TGTGCCAGCAGCTTAGCCGGGACAGTGTCTGAAGCTTTCTTT. This translates into CASSLAGTVSEAFF.

The chain joins TRBV5-6 to TRBJ2-1, with D possibly matching TRBD2 (5 bases). Germline loops: CDR1 SGHDT, CDR2 YYEEEE. The CDR3 is 13 amino acids. The V gene lost 5 bases and the J gene lost 9 bases, with 15 bases spanning the gap. The CDR3 region is CASSPPDGVEQFF. The CDR3 DNA sequence: TGTGCCAGCAGTCCCCCCGACGGGGTTGAGCAGTTCTTC.

The chain carries TRBV4-3 and TRBJ2-1; a possible D gene is TRBD2 (6 bases). The V end was cut by 2 bases, the J end by 2 bases, with 10 bases between. In germline, CDR1 is LGHNA, CDR2 YSLEER. The CDR3 is made up of 15 amino acids. In DNA form, the CDR3 reads TGCGCCAGCAGCCAACCCGGCGGGACCTACAATGAGCAGTTCTTC. It translates to CASSQPGGTYNEQFF.

A remark on this clone: Here the CDR3 omits its conserved ending phenylalanine or tryptophan, so a read error is the likely source. This chain's CDR3 is CASSPDRGGYGYTL. CDR3 DNA: TGCGCCAGCAGCCCGGACAGGGGAGGCTATGGCTACACCCTC. The chain combines TRBV4-1 with TRBJ1-2, with 9 bases matching TRBD1. The CDR3 extends over 14 amino acids. The V segment lost 4 bases and the J segment 4 bases; nucleotides outside the gene matches: 4. Germline V gene lookup returns CDR1 MGHRA and CDR2 YSYEKL.

The chain joins TRBV30 to TRBJ1-2, with TRBD1 matching over 9 bases. Germline V gives CDR1 GTSNPN, CDR2 SVGIG (reference sequence). The J segment lost 8 bases and the V segment lost 4 bases, leaving 5 bases of the junction unmatched. This CDR3 is 12 amino acids long. CDR3 DNA sequence: TGTGCCTGGACCGGGACAGGGTTCGGCTACACCTTC. Translated, it gives CAWTGTGFGYTF. Using reference TRBV30 and TRBJ1-2 for the parts outside the CDR3, the full variable domain is SQTIHQWPATLVQPVGSPLSLECTVEGTSNPNLYWYRQAAGRGLQLLFYSVGIGQISSEVPQNLSASRPQDRQFILSSKKLLLSDSGFYLCAWTGTGFGYTFGSGTRLTVV.

This clone turned up a few times. CDR3 region: CASSIRGDGELFF. The CDR3 nucleotides are TGTGCCAGTAGTATTCGGGGGGACGGGGAGCTGTTTTTT. The chain recombines TRBV19 with TRBJ2-2; 7 nucleotides align to TRBD2. V shed 3 bases, J shed 7 bases, and the junction held 2 bases outside the gene matches. The CDR3 extends over 13 amino acids. CDR1 is LNHDA, CDR2 SQIVND, per germline (reference sequence).

This sequence joins TRBV11-2 and TRBJ2-5; 9 bases align to TRBD1. This CDR3 spans 16 amino acids. The V segment lost 4 bases and the J segment 2 bases; nucleotides outside the gene matches: 8. Germline assignment: CDR1 SGHAT and CDR2 FQNNGV. The CDR3 DNA follows: TGTGCCAGCAGCTGGTTGACAGGGGGGCGGCAAGAGACCCAGTACTTC. This gives the protein CASSWLTGGRQETQYF. Full variable domain (outside the CDR3, taken from reference TRBV11-2 and TRBJ2-5): EAGVAQSPRYKIIEKRQSVAFWCNPISGHATLYWYQQILGQGPKLLIQFQNNGVVDDSQLPKDRFSAERLKGVDSTLKIQPAKLEDSAVYLCASSWLTGGRQETQYFGPGTRLLVL.

The gene calls are TRBV11-2 and TRBJ2-3; 12 bases line up with TRBD2. The junction had 8 bases not matched to a gene; V was cut back by 7 bases and J by 6 bases. Germline assignment: CDR1 SGHAT and CDR2 FQNNGV. This CDR3 region has 15 residues. The CDR3 region has the DNA TGTGCCAGCACCTTTTCGACTAGCGGGAGTGATACGCAGTATTTT. As protein: CASTFSTSGSDTQYF.

The rearrangement uses TRBV30 and TRBJ1-1; D unresolved. The germline V gene has CDR1 GTSNPN and CDR2 SVGIG (reference sequence). The ends were cut back, 0 bases at V and 11 bases at J, with 10 bases in the middle. The CDR3 contains 11 residues. CDR3 in amino acids: CAWSVRSAAFF. CDR3 in DNA: TGTGCCTGGAGTGTAAGGAGCGCTGCTTTCTTT. The whole variable domain, remainder taken from reference TRBV30 and TRBJ1-1, is SQTIHQWPATLVQPVGSPLSLECTVEGTSNPNLYWYRQAAGRGLQLLFYSVGIGQISSEVPQNLSASRPQDRQFILSSKKLLLSDSGFYLCAWSVRSAAFFGQGTRLTVV.

The chain couples TRBV10-1 to TRBJ1-5; 8 bases agree with TRBD1. The V gene end was trimmed by 11 bases and the J gene end by 4 bases; junction bases not matched to a gene: 19. Germline-derived CDR1 and CDR2 are WNHNN and SYGVQD (reference sequence). The length of the CDR3 is 17 residues. The CDR3 DNA is TGCGCCCTCGTCCCTTTGGACAGGGCTTTTAGGAATCAGCCCCAGCATTTT. It yields the protein CALVPLDRAFRNQPQHF.

The chain carries TRBV4-2 and TRBJ1-4; D not certain. CDR3 length: 15 amino acids. Trimming took 1 base from V and 10 from J, leaving 16 bases between them. The germline V gene encodes CDR1 LGHNA and CDR2 YNFKEQ. CDR3: CASSQGTEMTGKLFF. DNA for the CDR3: TGTGCCAGCAGCCAAGGAACCGAAATGACGGGAAAACTGTTTTTT.

This chain connects TRBV6-1 to TRBJ2-5; 7 bases match TRBD1. After removal of 10 bases from V and 4 bases from J, the junction contained 6 bases not matched to a gene. The CDR3 is made up of 12 amino acids. Germline V gives CDR1 MNHNS, CDR2 SASEGT. CDR3 DNA sequence: TGTGCCACCAACAGGGGTTCAGAGACCCAGTACTTC. As protein: CATNRGSETQYF.

The J gene is TRBJ2-3, the V gene TRBV10-3; TRBD2 aligns across 14 bases. There are 18 residues in the CDR3. The junction had 9 bases not matched to a gene; V was cut back by 4 bases and J by 3 bases. Germline values: CDR1 ENHRY, CDR2 SYGVKD. CDR3: CAISAPGTSGSGTDTQYF. The CDR3 DNA is TGTGCCATCAGTGCCCCAGGGACTAGCGGGAGTGGAACAGATACGCAGTATTTT.

Comment on this clone: One junction end does not reproduce the germline sequence, and a read error may be involved. The sample has other DNA sequences that encode this CDR3 too. The J gene is TRBJ1-6, the V gene TRBV28; 7 positions agree with TRBD1. CDR3 size: 14 residues. Germline CDR1 is MDHEN and CDR2 is SYDVKM. CDR3: CASSSTGPNSPLHF. CDR3 sequence (DNA): TGTGCCAGCAGTTCGACAGGGCCCAATTCCCCCCTCCACTTT.

This clone was seen only a few times. The chain carries TRBV7-2 and TRBJ2-5; TRBD1 is a possible D gene (5 bases). Trimming took 0 bases from V and 2 from J, leaving 10 bases between them. Germline assignment: CDR1 SGHTA and CDR2 FQGNSA. This CDR3 region has 15 residues. CDR3 sequence: CASSLAPGWQETQYF. Here the CDR3 DNA reads TGTGCCAGCAGCTTAGCGCCAGGGTGGCAAGAGACCCAGTACTTC. Variable domain in full (rest from reference TRBV7-2 and TRBJ2-5): GAGVSQSPSNKVTEKGKDVELRCDPISGHTALYWYRQSLGQGLEFLIYFQGNSAPDKSGLPSDRFSAERTGGSVSTLTIQRTQQEDSAVYLCASSLAPGWQETQYFGPGTRLLVL.

The rearrangement uses TRBV7-6 and TRBJ1-2, with D uncertain. This CDR3 comprises 13 residues. In germline, CDR1 is SGHVS, CDR2 FNYEAQ. V dropped 4 bases and J dropped 8 bases, with 14 bases sitting between them. CDR3 sequence reads: CASSSTSFGGYTF. The CDR3 DNA reads as TGTGCCAGCAGCTCAACCTCCTTCGGGGGCTACACCTTC.

The gene calls are TRBV5-4 and TRBJ2-5; 8 bases are a match to TRBD1. This CDR3 has 15 amino acids. Germline CDR1 SGHNT, CDR2 YYREEE (reference sequence). Trimming took 3 bases from V and 5 from J; bases not matched to a gene: 9. CDR3 sequence (DNA): TGTGCCAGCAGCTCGGAGACAGGGGCGGGGGAGACCCAGTACTTC. Protein: CASSSETGAGETQYF.

Written as DNA, the CDR3 is TGCGCCAGCAGCCAAGGGGGACAGAGAGAACGCTATGGCTACACCTTC. This codes for CASSQGGQRERYGYTF. This chain joins TRBV4-1 and TRBJ1-2; 7 bases map to TRBD1. Per germline, CDR1 MGHRA and CDR2 YSYEKL. The length of the CDR3 is 16 residues. Trimming at V came to 1 base and at J to 4 bases, leaving 9 bases not matched to a gene.

About this clone: Because it lacks the conserved phenylalanine or tryptophan at the end, this CDR3 is likely a read error. The chain uses TRBV2 and TRBJ1-1; no definite D call. This CDR3 region has 15 residues. Germline CDR1 and CDR2: SNHLY and FYNNEI. V dropped 8 bases and J dropped 1 base, with 17 bases sitting between them. CDR3 nucleotide sequence: TGTGCCAGCGTGAGGGCTGGTTTAGGGAACACTGAAGCTTTCTGT. It codes for CASVRAGLGNTEAFC.